This record covers a single T cell receptor beta chain. The record originates from a study of control samples from healthy donors and cancer patients. Some clones are missing from TCRdb's copy, which holds only in-frame ones; the method was immunoSEQ multiplex PCR. The sample shows some 150,000 clones, about 91% of them seen only once. Input material: blood. This TCR was sampled from a man younger than 40 in good health.

The CDR3 reads CSVAAVAKNIQYF. CDR3 in DNA: TGCAGCGTTGCGGCAGTAGCCAAAAACATTCAGTACTTC. This chain links TRBV29-1 with TRBJ2-4; D gene uncertain. Germline V gives CDR1 SQVTM, CDR2 ANQGSEA. V lost 4 bases to trimming and J lost 0 bases, with 7 bases between them. This CDR3 region has 13 residues.